One sample yielded the 19 T cell receptor beta chains listed below, sequenced in a study of cytomegalovirus exposure and HLA in healthy donors. Some clones are missing from TCRdb's copy, which holds only in-frame ones; the method was immunoSEQ multiplex PCR. In the table there are 150,000 to 200,000 clones, around nine tenths of which are singletons. Sample: PBMCs. These receptors were taken from a man younger than 35 in good health and CMV-seropositive.

This chain links TRBV18 with TRBJ2-1; TRBD1 agrees at 10 bases. With V trimmed by 3 bases and J by 6 bases, 2 bases remained unmatched. The CDR3 is made up of 14 amino acids. Germline CDR1 is KGHSH and CDR2 is LQKENI. CDR3 nucleotide sequence: TGTGCCAGCTCACCGCGGACAGGGGGCAATGAGCAGTTCTTC. It codes for CASSPRTGGNEQFF.

The genes are TRBV7-9 and TRBJ1-1; no clear D. The CDR3 loop spans 14 amino acids. V was cut by 5 bases and J by 3 bases, with 13 bases left in between. Germline CDR1 SEHNR, CDR2 FQNEAQ (reference sequence). The CDR3 DNA follows: TGTGCCAGCAGCCCCCCCCGCAGATACACTGAAGCTTTCTTT. This sequence encodes CASSPPRRYTEAFF.

The rearrangement links TRBV4-1 to TRBJ1-5, with 10 bases lining up with TRBD1. Trimming at V came to 3 bases and at J to 4 bases, leaving 12 bases not matched to a gene. Germline V gene lookup returns CDR1 MGHRA and CDR2 YSYEKL. This CDR3 has 18 residues. The CDR3, as DNA: TGCGCCAGCAGCCAGGGCGGACAGGGGGGCACGGTTAATCAGCCCCAGCATTTT. This translates into CASSQGGQGGTVNQPQHF.

The rearrangement uses TRBV27 and TRBJ2-1, with 7 bases identical to TRBD2. Germline values: CDR1 MNHEY, CDR2 SMNVEV (reference sequence). The CDR3 runs 12 residues. V trimming: 3 bases; J trimming: 9 bases; junction bases outside the gene matches: 2. CDR3 loop: CASSLGGGEQFF. As DNA, the CDR3 is TGTGCCAGCAGTTTGGGGGGGGGTGAGCAGTTCTTC.

This clone was detected once. This chain uses TRBV12-5 with TRBJ1-6; D perhaps matches TRBD1 (5 bases). CDR3 length equals 15 residues. CDR1 is LGHNT, CDR2 FRNRAP, per germline. With 4 bases removed from V and 3 bases from J, the gap between germline ends came to 10 bases. CDR3 region: CASGWGGDYNSPLHF. The CDR3 bases are TGTGCTAGTGGTTGGGGGGGAGACTATAATTCACCCCTCCACTTT.

The chain combines TRBV5-1 with TRBJ2-5; 9 nucleotides align to TRBD1. V lost 1 base, J lost 5 bases, and 6 bases stayed unmatched. CDR3 length equals 15 residues. Germline V lookup: CDR1 SGHRS, CDR2 YFSETQ. CDR3 region: CASSLFTGGGETQYF. DNA for the CDR3: TGCGCCAGCAGCTTGTTCACAGGGGGCGGGGAGACCCAGTACTTC. Full variable domain (rest looked up from reference TRBV5-1 and TRBJ2-5): KAGVTQTPRYLIKTRGQQVTLSCSPISGHRSVSWYQQTPGQGLQFLFEYFSETQRNKGNFPGRFSGRQFSNSRSEMNVSTLELGDSALYLCASSLFTGGGETQYFGPGTRLLVL.

V gene TRBV7-3 combines with J gene TRBJ2-2; 7 nucleotides match TRBD1. Germline V gives CDR1 SGHTA, CDR2 FQGTGA. The length of the CDR3 is 15 residues. Trimming removed 6 bases from V and 0 bases from J; junction bases left unmatched: 4. CDR3 protein: CASRAGTANTGELFF. As DNA, the CDR3 is TGTGCCAGCAGAGCCGGGACAGCGAACACCGGGGAGCTGTTTTTT.

V usage is TRBV9 and J usage is TRBJ2-2; TRBD2 aligns across 8 bases. J lost 4 bases, V lost 0 bases, and 11 bases had no gene match. This CDR3 region has 18 residues. Germline assignment: CDR1 SGDLS and CDR2 YYNGEE. The CDR3 DNA reads as TGTGCCAGCAGCGTAGCACCCCCCAGGGCGGGGGGCACCGGGGAGCTGTTTTTT. Amino acids: CASSVAPPRAGGTGELFF.

The chain uses TRBV4-3 and TRBJ2-6, with 8 bases aligning to TRBD1. The CDR3 has 19 amino acids. J gave up 0 bases and V 4 bases, and 11 bases lay outside the gene matches. Germline-derived CDR1 and CDR2 are LGHNA and YSLEER. CDR3 protein: CASSPHPGTGFSGANVLTF. The CDR3, as DNA: TGCGCCAGCAGCCCCCACCCCGGGACAGGCTTCTCTGGGGCCAACGTCCTGACTTTC.

The V gene is TRBV7-2, the J gene TRBJ2-3; 9 bases line up with TRBD2. Germline CDR1 is SGHTA and CDR2 is FQGNSA. V dropped 6 bases and J dropped 6; count of bases not matched to a gene: 13. CDR3 length equals 16 residues. CDR3 DNA sequence: TGTGCCAGCAGTGCCCTAGCGGGGATATTTCGCGATACGCAGTATTTT. It specifies CASSALAGIFRDTQYF.

The chain has TRBV19 and TRBJ1-1; no reliable D call. Germline values: CDR1 LNHDA, CDR2 SQIVND (reference sequence). Trimming pared 4 bases from V and 10 bases from J, leaving 19 bases between. The CDR3 length is 14 residues. Here the CDR3 reads CASSNPGQKVGAFF. The CDR3 DNA follows: TGTGCCAGTAGTAATCCAGGCCAGAAGGTGGGAGCTTTCTTT.

The V gene is TRBV27, the J gene TRBJ2-5, with a tentative D call TRBD1 (6 bases). Germline CDR1 is MNHEY and CDR2 is SMNVEV (reference sequence). Trimming stripped 4 bases from V and 5 bases from J, with 11 bases between. The CDR3 contains 13 residues. Here the CDR3 DNA reads TGTGCCAGCAGTTACAGGGTTGGGGAGACCCAGTACTTC. Protein product: CASSYRVGETQYF.

The CDR3 region has the DNA TGTGCCAGCAGCAAGACAGGGGTAGACTACGAGCAGTACTTC. Encoded protein: CASSKTGVDYEQYF. The chain links TRBV5-6 to TRBJ2-7; 8 bases line up with TRBD1. J was trimmed by 3 bases and V by 4 bases; bases with no gene match: 6. The germline V gene encodes CDR1 SGHDT and CDR2 YYEEEE. The length of the CDR3 is 14 residues.

This sequence joins TRBV7-3 and TRBJ2-6; D gene unclear. Trimming pared 5 bases from V and 3 bases from J, leaving 20 bases between. This CDR3 comprises 18 residues. CDR1 and CDR2 from the germline V gene are SGHTA and FQGTGA. The CDR3 reads CASSLIPRAYGGANVLTF. DNA for the CDR3: TGTGCCAGCAGCCTAATCCCTCGAGCGTACGGTGGGGCCAACGTCCTGACTTTC.

The rearrangement joins TRBV30 to TRBJ1-2, with D uncertain. The length of the CDR3 is 14 residues. V was shortened by 6 bases and J by 6 bases, with 20 bases between the two germline ends. The germline V gene encodes CDR1 GTSNPN and CDR2 SVGIG (reference sequence). CDR3 DNA sequence: TGTGCCTGCCAAGAGGGCCGTTATGGCCATGGCTACACCTTC. It translates to CACQEGRYGHGYTF.

This sequence joins TRBV28 and TRBJ2-1; no firm D call. With 6 bases removed from V and 0 bases from J, the gap between germline ends came to 12 bases. In germline, CDR1 is MDHEN, CDR2 SYDVKM. The CDR3 totals 15 residues. CDR3 bases: TGTGCCAGCAGCCCCGATCATAGCTCCTACAATGAGCAGTTCTTC. This gives the protein CASSPDHSSYNEQFF. Looking up the rest from reference TRBV28 and TRBJ2-1 gives the full variable domain: DVKVTQSSRYLVKRTGEKVFLECVQDMDHENMFWYRQDPGLGLRLIYFSYDVKMKEKGDIPEGYSVSREKKERFSLILESASTNQTSMYLCASSPDHSSYNEQFFGPGTRLTVL.

This clone was observed many times. V and J are TRBV7-9 and TRBJ1-1; D perhaps matches TRBD1 (5 bases). Germline V lookup: CDR1 SEHNR, CDR2 FQNEAQ (reference sequence). With 1 base removed from V and 11 bases from J, the gap between germline ends came to 14 bases. The CDR3 spans 13 residues. CDR3 in DNA: TGTGCCAGCAGCTTAGGGACCCCCTCAGGGGCTTTCTTT. This translates into CASSLGTPSGAFF.

This chain joins TRBV7-2 and TRBJ2-1; a weak D match, TRBD1 (5 bases). The CDR3 has 16 residues. Trimming left V 0 bases short and J 3 bases short, with 12 bases between. CDR1 SGHTA and CDR2 FQGNSA come from the germline V gene. CDR3 sequence: CASSLAQGPLYNEQFF. CDR3 nucleotide sequence: TGTGCCAGCAGCTTAGCGCAGGGTCCGCTCTACAATGAGCAGTTCTTC.

This clone was observed a few times. The gene calls are TRBV5-1 and TRBJ1-2, with D hard to call. This CDR3 is built from 15 residues. Germline V gene lookup returns CDR1 SGHRS and CDR2 YFSETQ. V was clipped by 3 bases and J by 4 bases, with 16 bases between them. In DNA form, the CDR3 reads TGCGCCAGCAGCTCGCAACCCGGACGGGGCTATGGCTACACCTTC. Encoded protein: CASSSQPGRGYGYTF.